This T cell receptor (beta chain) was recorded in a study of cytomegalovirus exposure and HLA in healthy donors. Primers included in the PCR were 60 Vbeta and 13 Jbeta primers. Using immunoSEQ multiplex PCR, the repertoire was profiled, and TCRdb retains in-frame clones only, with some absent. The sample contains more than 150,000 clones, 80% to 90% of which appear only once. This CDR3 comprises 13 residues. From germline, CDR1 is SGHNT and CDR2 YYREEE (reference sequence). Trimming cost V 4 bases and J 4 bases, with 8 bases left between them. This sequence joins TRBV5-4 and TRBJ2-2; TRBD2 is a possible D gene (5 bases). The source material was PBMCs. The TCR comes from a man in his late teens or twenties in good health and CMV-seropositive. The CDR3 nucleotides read TGTGCCAGCAGCCCCGAGGGCACCGGGGAGCTGTTTTTT. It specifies CASSPEGTGELFF.